One sample yielded the 31 T cell receptor beta chains listed below, sequenced in a study of CD8+ T cells in alopecia areata. Extracted RNA was reverse transcribed into cDNA, the sequencing template. Sequenced by immunoSEQ multiplex PCR; TCRdb stores in-frame clones only, minus some. The repertoire consists of 200,000 to 250,000 clones, with over 60% occurring once and the leading ten covering roughly 4.2%. Treatment denoted: oral pan-JAK inhibitor, 5-10 mg twice daily. The starting material was CD4+ T cells sorted from blood, obtained at week 4, from a patient treated with tofacitinib. Receptor source: a human donor with alopecia areata.

This chain connects TRBV2 to TRBJ1-2, with D possibly matching TRBD1 (5 bases). V lost 10 bases to trimming and J lost 4 bases, with 13 bases between them. This CDR3 contains 12 residues. The germline V gene has CDR1 SNHLY and CDR2 FYNNEI. CDR3 sequence (DNA): TGTGCCACGGGCCAGGGTGGCTATGGCTACACCTTC. Translated: CATGQGGYGYTF.

This clone has a handful of counts. This chain uses TRBV29-1 with TRBJ2-7; possible D gene TRBD1, 6 bases. The CDR3 extends over 12 amino acids. Germline V gene sequence: CDR1 SQVTM, CDR2 ANQGSEA. The CDR3 loop reads CRFTGKGREQYF. In nucleotides, the CDR3 is TGCAGGTTTACAGGGAAGGGTCGCGAGCAGTACTTC.

The chain recombines TRBV4-1 with TRBJ2-2; 14 nucleotides align to TRBD2. Trimming at V came to 2 bases and at J to 4 bases, leaving 6 bases not matched to a gene. The germline CDR1 and CDR2 sequences are MGHRA and YSYEKL. The CDR3 is 18 amino acids. The CDR3 nucleotides are TGCGCCAGCAGCCAATTTGGGACTAGCGGGGGCCTCACCGGGGAGCTGTTTTTT. Translation: CASSQFGTSGGLTGELFF.

V is TRBV9 and J is TRBJ1-1; 9 nucleotides line up with TRBD1. Germline loops: CDR1 SGDLS, CDR2 YYNGEE. This CDR3 contains 17 residues. Trimming removed 3 bases from V and 0 bases from J; junction bases left unmatched: 9. The chain's CDR3 is CASSASTGGYMNTEAFF. CDR3 coding DNA: TGTGCCAGCAGCGCGTCGACAGGGGGTTACATGAACACTGAAGCTTTCTTT.

In its sample, this clone was seen a few times. This chain uses TRBV5-1 with TRBJ2-1; D is perhaps TRBD1 (5 bases). The germline gives CDR1 SGHRS, CDR2 YFSETQ. The CDR3 has 15 amino acids. The V end was cut by 4 bases, the J end by 12 bases, with 23 bases between. The CDR3 DNA follows: TGCGCCAGCAGCCCCCGCGACAGCCCCGGTAATCGGCAGTTCTTC. As protein: CASSPRDSPGNRQFF.

The CDR3 DNA is TGCGCCAGCAGCTACGAATTACAGGGGTCCGGGGAGCTGTTTTTT. This gives the protein CASSYELQGSGELFF. This chain links TRBV5-1 with TRBJ2-2, with 7 positions matching TRBD1. Germline CDR1 and CDR2: SGHRS and YFSETQ. V dropped 3 bases and J dropped 6; count of bases not matched to a gene: 8. CDR3 size: 15 residues.

The chain joins TRBV7-8 to TRBJ2-5, with 12 bases lining up with TRBD2. The length of the CDR3 is 18 residues. V dropped 2 bases and J dropped 5; count of bases not matched to a gene: 12. Germline loops: CDR1 SGHVS, CDR2 FQNEAQ. DNA of the CDR3: TGTGCCAGCAGCTTACGTGGACTAGCGGGGTCGCTGGTTGAGACCCAGTACTTC. Protein product: CASSLRGLAGSLVETQYF. Filled out from reference TRBV7-8 and TRBJ2-5, the complete variable domain reads GAGVSQSPRYKVAKRGQDVALRCDPISGHVSLFWYQQALGQGPEFLTYFQNEAQLDKSGLPSDRFFAERPEGSVSTLKIQRTQQEDSAVYLCASSLRGLAGSLVETQYFGPGTRLLVL.

The chain couples TRBV4-3 to TRBJ2-7, with D unresolved. The germline V gene has CDR1 LGHNA and CDR2 YSLEER. The CDR3 extends over 14 amino acids. Trimming took off 0 bases at V and 7 bases at J, with 13 bases between the two ends. As DNA, the CDR3 is TGCGCCAGCAGCCAAGATCGAATGCCCGGGGAGCAGTACTTC. This codes for CASSQDRMPGEQYF.

The genes are TRBV4-1 and TRBJ2-1; 9 bases agree with TRBD1. Germline V gene lookup returns CDR1 MGHRA and CDR2 YSYEKL. There are 15 residues in the CDR3. Germline trimming cut 0 bases from V and 5 bases from J; bases unmatched to any gene: 2. The CDR3 sequence: CASSQEGTGHNEQFF. As DNA, the CDR3 is TGCGCCAGCAGCCAAGAGGGGACAGGGCACAATGAGCAGTTCTTC.

J is TRBJ2-7 and V is TRBV7-2; TRBD2 aligns across 8 bases. This CDR3 region has 16 residues. V dropped 0 bases and J dropped 7; count of bases not matched to a gene: 11. Looked up from germline, CDR1 is SGHTA and CDR2 is FQGNSA. This CDR3 reads CASSLAGTRRRGEQYF. The CDR3 nucleotides are TGTGCCAGCAGCTTAGCCGGGACTAGACGCCGGGGGGAGCAGTACTTC.

CDR3 loop: CASRYRVNQPQHF. The CDR3 nucleotides are TGTGCCAGCAGGTACAGGGTCAATCAGCCCCAGCATTTT. The chain couples TRBV27 to TRBJ1-5; possibly TRBD1 for D (6 bases). Germline assignment: CDR1 MNHEY and CDR2 SMNVEV (reference sequence). V was trimmed by 6 bases and J by 3 bases, leaving 9 bases between them. The CDR3 totals 13 residues.

This chain connects TRBV19 to TRBJ1-5, with unresolved D. Germline V gene lookup returns CDR1 LNHDA and CDR2 SQIVND (reference sequence). The length of the CDR3 is 12 residues. Trimming left V 5 bases short and J 7 bases short, with 9 bases between. This CDR3 reads CASSLTPQPQHF. In DNA form, the CDR3 reads TGTGCCAGTAGTCTGACTCCGCAGCCCCAGCATTTT. The entire variable domain, with the rest obtained from reference TRBV19 and TRBJ1-5, is as follows: DGGITQSPKYLFRKEGQNVTLSCEQNLNHDAMYWYRQDPGQGLRLIYYSQIVNDFQKGDIAEGYSVSREKKESFPLTVTSAQKNPTAFYLCASSLTPQPQHFGDGTRLSIL.

CDR3 loop: CASSAGTANNYGYTF. Written as DNA, the CDR3 is TGTGCCAGCAGTGCCGGGACAGCCAATAACTATGGCTACACCTTC. This chain links TRBV6-1 with TRBJ1-2; 7 nucleotides match TRBD1. The junction had 6 bases not matched to a gene; V was cut back by 4 bases and J by 1 base. Germline values: CDR1 MNHNS, CDR2 SASEGT. This CDR3 comprises 15 residues.

This clone was observed a few times. The same CDR3 arises from other DNA sequences in this sample as well. The gene calls are TRBV30 and TRBJ1-5; the match to TRBD1 covers 7 bases. The CDR3 loop spans 14 amino acids. Looked up from germline, CDR1 is GTSNPN and CDR2 is SVGIG (reference sequence). Trimming removed 3 bases from V and 1 base from J; junction bases left unmatched: 3. CDR3 amino acids: CAWRTQGSNQPQHF. The CDR3 DNA is TGTGCCTGGAGGACACAGGGGAGCAATCAGCCCCAGCATTTT.

This sequence joins TRBV14 and TRBJ1-1, with D unresolved. Germline lookup yields CDR1 SGHDN and CDR2 FVKESK. V was trimmed by 1 base and J by 9 bases, leaving 6 bases between them. This CDR3 is built from 11 residues. DNA for the CDR3: TGTGCCAGCAGCCAAGGGGTGAAAGCTTTCTTT. It codes for CASSQGVKAFF.

The V gene is TRBV23-1, the J gene TRBJ2-2; D is possibly TRBD1 (5 bases). TRBV23-1 falls under the ORF class, with uncertain function. This CDR3 has 16 residues. V gave up 5 bases and J gave up 2 bases, with 15 bases separating them. The CDR3 is CASSSPYDRNTGELFF. The CDR3 coding sequence is TGCGCCAGCAGTAGCCCTTACGACAGAAACACCGGGGAGCTGTTTTTT.

The chain employs TRBV25-1 and TRBJ1-2; D remains unclear. Trimming left V 10 bases short and J 1 base short, with 10 bases between. This CDR3 is 12 amino acids long. Looked up from germline, CDR1 is MGHDK and CDR2 is SYGVNS. The CDR3 reads CATSRGNYGYTF. CDR3 nucleotide sequence: TGTGCCACCTCACGGGGTAACTATGGCTACACCTTC.

This clone has a handful of counts. The chain joins TRBV5-1 to TRBJ1-1; tentatively, D is TRBD1 (6 bases). Trimming stripped 0 bases from V and 6 bases from J, with 12 bases between. This CDR3 is 14 amino acids long. Germline V gene data show CDR1 as SGHRS and CDR2 as YFSETQ. CDR3 sequence: CASSLGDRRAEAFF. The CDR3 DNA reads TGCGCCAGCAGCTTGGGTGACAGGAGGGCTGAAGCTTTCTTT. The entire variable domain, with the rest obtained from reference TRBV5-1 and TRBJ1-1, is as follows: KAGVTQTPRYLIKTRGQQVTLSCSPISGHRSVSWYQQTPGQGLQFLFEYFSETQRNKGNFPGRFSGRQFSNSRSEMNVSTLELGDSALYLCASSLGDRRAEAFFGQGTRLTVV.

This clone occurred a few times. V and J are TRBV7-9 and TRBJ1-1; TRBD1 matches 7 bases. The trim removed 5 bases at V and 3 bases at J, leaving 6 bases unmatched. CDR3 length equals 14 residues. CDR1 is SEHNR, CDR2 FQNEAQ, per germline (reference sequence). The CDR3 sequence: CASSQTGQYTEAFF. For the CDR3, the DNA is TGTGCCAGCAGCCAGACAGGGCAGTACACTGAAGCTTTCTTT.

The chain links TRBV23-1 to TRBJ1-2; 8 bases agree with TRBD1. TRBV23-1 is marked as an open reading frame, function uncertain. CDR3 length: 15 residues. The ends lost 4 bases at V and 8 bases at J; junction bases unmatched: 12. DNA of the CDR3: TGCGCCAGCAGTCCCCCGGAGCAGGGGGCGAGCGGCTACACCTTC. It encodes CASSPPEQGASGYTF.

The table lists this clone with a few counts. The chain links TRBV23-1 to TRBJ1-5; D is possibly TRBD1 (6 bases). TRBV23-1 is annotated as an ORF whose role is uncertain. V lost 4 bases and J 5 bases, leaving 39 bases between the germline ends. This CDR3 is built from 23 residues. The CDR3 sequence: CASSPEQGRRPSYSMGVYQPQHF. The CDR3 DNA reads as TGCGCCAGCAGTCCGGAACAGGGACGGCGGCCCTCATATTCGATGGGCGTTTATCAGCCCCAGCATTTT.

This clone has only a few counts. This chain joins TRBV5-1 and TRBJ2-7; 13 positions match TRBD2. The V segment lost 2 bases and the J segment 2 bases; nucleotides outside the gene matches: 1. The CDR3 has 15 amino acids. Germline CDR1 SGHRS, CDR2 YFSETQ. The CDR3 DNA sequence: TGCGCCAGCAGCTTCGGGACTAGCGGGACCTACGAGCAGTACTTC. Amino acids: CASSFGTSGTYEQYF.

This clone occurred once. The rearrangement joins TRBV13 to TRBJ2-7; no definite D call. Germline lookup yields CDR1 PRHDT and CDR2 FYEKMQ (reference sequence). The germline V and J ends were trimmed by 3 bases and 2 bases, with 2 bases remaining between them. The CDR3 runs to 11 residues. CDR3 loop: CASSFAYEQYF. The CDR3 bases are TGTGCCAGCAGCTTTGCCTACGAGCAGTACTTC.

The chain combines TRBV14 with TRBJ2-2; D remains unclear. The CDR3 is 14 residues long. V lost 1 base and J 6 bases, leaving 9 bases between the germline ends. Germline lookup yields CDR1 SGHDN and CDR2 FVKESK. The CDR3 here is CASSQAGLAGELFF. The CDR3 nucleotides read TGTGCCAGCAGCCAAGCCGGGCTCGCCGGGGAGCTGTTTTTT.

The chain links TRBV19 to TRBJ1-5; D uncertain. The germline V gene encodes CDR1 LNHDA and CDR2 SQIVND (reference sequence). There are 13 residues in the CDR3. Trimming took 4 bases from V and 3 from J, leaving 7 bases between them. CDR3 protein: CASSRLHNQPQHF. As DNA, the CDR3 is TGTGCCAGTAGTAGGCTGCACAATCAGCCCCAGCATTTT.

This clone showed up just a few times. The gene calls are TRBV30 and TRBJ1-1; possible D gene TRBD1, 5 bases. The CDR3 spans 12 residues. Germline assignment: CDR1 GTSNPN and CDR2 SVGIG (reference sequence). The V end lost 2 bases, the J end lost 7 bases, and 11 bases lay between the germline ends. The CDR3 sequence is CAWSLGGGEAFF. The CDR3 nucleotides are TGTGCCTGGAGTCTGGGGGGAGGTGAAGCTTTCTTT. The whole variable domain, remainder taken from reference TRBV30 and TRBJ1-1, is SQTIHQWPATLVQPVGSPLSLECTVEGTSNPNLYWYRQAAGRGLQLLFYSVGIGQISSEVPQNLSASRPQDRQFILSSKKLLLSDSGFYLCAWSLGGGEAFFGQGTRLTVV.

The gene calls are TRBV2 and TRBJ2-3, with TRBD2 matching 9 bases. This CDR3 is 14 amino acids long. Germline values: CDR1 SNHLY, CDR2 FYNNEI. V was pared by 6 bases and J by 4 bases, with 5 bases of the junction left unmatched. CDR3 region: CASRSRGGSDTQYF. The CDR3 bases are TGTGCCAGCAGGTCGCGGGGGGGCTCAGATACGCAGTATTTT.

This clone was found a few times. The sample holds other DNA sequences that translate to the same CDR3. The rearrangement uses TRBV30 and TRBJ2-7; D not resolved. Trimming removed 0 bases at V and 3 bases at J, with 3 bases between. CDR1 and CDR2 from the germline V gene are GTSNPN and SVGIG (reference sequence). This CDR3 contains 11 residues. The DNA for the CDR3 is TGTGCCTGGAGTGTTCGCTACGAGCAGTACTTC. Translation: CAWSVRYEQYF. Drawing the rest from reference TRBV30 and TRBJ2-7, the complete variable domain is SQTIHQWPATLVQPVGSPLSLECTVEGTSNPNLYWYRQAAGRGLQLLFYSVGIGQISSEVPQNLSASRPQDRQFILSSKKLLLSDSGFYLCAWSVRYEQYFGPGTRLTVT.

This clone was observed a few times. This chain links TRBV4-3 with TRBJ1-1; D gene ambiguous. Germline CDR1 LGHNA, CDR2 YSLEER. V lost 4 bases and J lost 1, with 10 bases in between. CDR3 length: 14 residues. For the CDR3, the DNA is TGCGCCAGCAGCCTAAAACTGCAGAACACTGAAGCTTTCTTT. It translates to CASSLKLQNTEAFF.

The chain is built from TRBV7-9 and TRBJ2-3; 7 bases match TRBD2. This CDR3 spans 14 amino acids. With 5 bases clipped from V and 2 bases from J, the junction kept 4 bases outside the gene matches. Germline assignment: CDR1 SEHNR and CDR2 FQNEAQ (reference sequence). CDR3 amino acids: CASSLRLATDTQYF. For the CDR3, the DNA is TGTGCCAGCAGCCTCCGACTAGCCACAGATACGCAGTATTTT.

In DNA, the CDR3 is TGTGCCAGCAGCCCCGGGACACTTAAGAACACTGAAGCTTTCTTT. Translated, it gives CASSPGTLKNTEAFF. The rearrangement joins TRBV4-2 to TRBJ1-1; tentatively, D is TRBD1 (6 bases). The CDR3 contains 15 residues. Trimming shortened V by 4 bases and J by 1 base, and 13 bases separated the two germline ends. Germline CDR1 and CDR2: LGHNA and YNFKEQ.